The entry below gives a single T cell receptor beta chain sequence along with its context. The entry originates in a study of shared clonotypes between healthy human individuals. Using immunoSEQ multiplex PCR, the repertoire was profiled, and TCRdb retains in-frame clones only, with some absent. Of 450,000 to 500,000 clones listed, 70% to 85% are singletons. The sample consisted of PBMCs. The clonotype was recovered from a woman in her thirties or forties in good health. Some clones in this sample may be carry-over from other donors' samples.

The CDR3 spells CASSLLGAKGNTIYF. The CDR3 DNA follows: TGTGCCAGCAGTTTATTGGGGGCTAAGGGAAACACCATATATTTT. J is TRBJ1-3 and V is TRBV28, with D possibly TRBD1 on 6 matching bases. Trimming stripped 1 base from V and 4 bases from J, with 11 bases between. The CDR3 runs to 15 residues. Germline CDR1 is MDHEN and CDR2 is SYDVKM.